This TCR beta chain was found in a study of cytomegalovirus exposure and HLA in healthy donors. Study summary: The Caucasian-associated ancestry cluster contained about 80% of the 300 to 400 genotyped donors. General observations from the study: An apparent linkage of common viral pathogens to several of the most significant clusters emerged in a later analysis. Cytomegalovirus association was assigned to 150 to 200 TCR beta chains. Beyond CMV serostatus, there was no information to go on about immune exposure.

With regard to this clone: The antigen remains unidentified.

Primers included in the PCR were 60 Vbeta and 13 Jbeta primers. Sequencing was performed with immunoSEQ multiplex PCR; in TCRdb, only in-frame clones are kept and a portion is missing. In the table there are about 200,000 clones, roughly 80% of which are singletons. This TCR came from a girl between 10 and 17 years old in good health and CMV-seronegative. The sample comprised PBMCs.

CDR3 DNA: TGTGCCAGCAGTACCCGGGACAGGGATCTCGGGGACACTGAAGCTTTCTTT. It codes for CASSTRDRDLGDTEAFF. The chain combines TRBV28 with TRBJ1-1; 9 bases line up with TRBD1. The V segment lost 5 bases and the J segment 3 bases; nucleotides outside the gene matches: 13. Germline V CDR1 and CDR2: MDHEN, SYDVKM. The CDR3 runs to 17 residues.